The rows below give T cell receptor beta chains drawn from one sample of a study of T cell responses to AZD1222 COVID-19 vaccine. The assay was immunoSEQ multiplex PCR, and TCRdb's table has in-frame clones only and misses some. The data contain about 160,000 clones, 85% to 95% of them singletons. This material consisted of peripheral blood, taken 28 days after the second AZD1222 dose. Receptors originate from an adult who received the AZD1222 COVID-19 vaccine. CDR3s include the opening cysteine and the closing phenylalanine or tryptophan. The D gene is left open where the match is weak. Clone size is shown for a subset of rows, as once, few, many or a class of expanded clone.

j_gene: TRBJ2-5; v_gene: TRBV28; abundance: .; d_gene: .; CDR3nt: TGTGCCAGCAGTATACGCCGGGGGCTAGACGAGACCCAGTACTTC; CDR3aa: CASSIRRGLDETQYF
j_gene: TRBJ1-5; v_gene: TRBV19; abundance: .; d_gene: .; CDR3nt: TGTGCCAGTAGTATCTCAGGGTATGGTTTGCAGCCCCAGCATTTT; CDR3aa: CASSISGYGLQPQHF
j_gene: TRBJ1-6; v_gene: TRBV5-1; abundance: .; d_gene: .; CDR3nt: TGCGCCAGCAGCTTGGCCACGCAGAAGAATTCACCCCTCCACTTT; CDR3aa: CASSLATQKNSPLHF
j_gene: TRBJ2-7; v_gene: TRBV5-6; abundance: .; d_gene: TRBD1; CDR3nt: TGTGCCAGCAGCGCACAGGGGGCGCGCAGCCCCCAGCAGTACTTC; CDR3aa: CASSAQGARSPQQYF
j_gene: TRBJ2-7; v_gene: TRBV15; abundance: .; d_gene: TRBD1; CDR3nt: TGTGCCACCAGCAGAGCCACAGGGGGCGTGGAGCAGTACTTC; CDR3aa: CATSRATGGVEQYF
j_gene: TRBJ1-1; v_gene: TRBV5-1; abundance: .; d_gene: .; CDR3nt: TGCGCCAGCAGCCCCTTAGGGGGGGTTGGCACTGAAGCTTTCTTT; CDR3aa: CASSPLGGVGTEAFF
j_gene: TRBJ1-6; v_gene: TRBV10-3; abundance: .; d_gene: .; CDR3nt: TGTGCCATCACCGGGACACCAGGCGGCTCACCCCTCCACTTT; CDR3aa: CAITGTPGGSPLHF
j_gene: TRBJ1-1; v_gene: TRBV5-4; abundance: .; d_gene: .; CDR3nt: TGTGCCAGCAGCTTGAACAGGGACACTGAAGCTTTCTTT; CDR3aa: CASSLNRDTEAFF
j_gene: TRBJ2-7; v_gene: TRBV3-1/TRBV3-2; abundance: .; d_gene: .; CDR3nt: TGTGCCAGCAGCCAAGACAGGGTTAGGGCCTACGAGCAGTACTTC; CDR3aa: CASSQDRVRAYEQYF
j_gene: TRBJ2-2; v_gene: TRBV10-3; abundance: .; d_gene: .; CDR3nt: TGTGCCATCCGGTACACCGGGGAGCTGTTTTTT; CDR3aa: CAIRYTGELFF
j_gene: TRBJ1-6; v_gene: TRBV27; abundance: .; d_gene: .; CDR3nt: TGTGCCAGCAGTCCCCTCCTCGGTAATTCACCCCTCCACTTT; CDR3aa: CASSPLLGNSPLHF
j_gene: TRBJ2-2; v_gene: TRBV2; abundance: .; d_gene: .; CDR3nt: TGTGCCAGCAGCGGGACAACCACCGGGGAGCTGTTTTTT; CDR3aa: CASSGTTTGELFF
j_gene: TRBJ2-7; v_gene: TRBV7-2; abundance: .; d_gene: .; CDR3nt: TGTGCCAGCAGCCAGACCGGAACCTACGAGCAGTACTTC; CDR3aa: CASSQTGTYEQYF
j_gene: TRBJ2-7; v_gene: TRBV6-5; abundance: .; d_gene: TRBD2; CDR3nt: TGTGCCAGCGGACCGGGAGGGGCCCCCTACGAGCAGTACTTC; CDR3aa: CASGPGGAPYEQYF
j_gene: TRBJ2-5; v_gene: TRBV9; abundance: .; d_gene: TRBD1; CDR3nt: TGTGCCAGCAGCGCACAGGGGGCGCCCCCGATTTCTTACTTC; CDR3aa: CASSAQGAPPISYF
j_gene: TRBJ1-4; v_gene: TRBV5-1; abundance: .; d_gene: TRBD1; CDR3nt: TGCGCCAGCAGCTTGGCAGGGGGCCTGGCTAATGAAAAACTGTTTTTT; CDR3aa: CASSLAGGLANEKLFF
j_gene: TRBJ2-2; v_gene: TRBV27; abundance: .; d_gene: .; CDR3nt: TGTGCCAGCACCCCAAGGGGGAACCTCCCTTACACCGGGTGGGAGCTGTTTTTT; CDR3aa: CASTPRGNLPYTGWELFF
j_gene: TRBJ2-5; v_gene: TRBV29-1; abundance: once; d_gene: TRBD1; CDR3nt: TGCAGCGGAAGACAGGGGCAGGAGACCCAGTACTTC; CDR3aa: CSGRQGQETQYF
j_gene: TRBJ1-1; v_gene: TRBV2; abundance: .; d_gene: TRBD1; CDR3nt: TGTGCCAGCAGTGAGGACAGGGGGGTCACTGAAGCTTTCTTT; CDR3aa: CASSEDRGVTEAFF
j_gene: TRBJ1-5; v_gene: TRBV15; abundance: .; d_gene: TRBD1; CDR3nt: TGTGCCACCAGCAGTGCAGATCTTGGGACAGGGGGTTTTCAGCCCCAGCATTTT; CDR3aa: CATSSADLGTGGFQPQHF
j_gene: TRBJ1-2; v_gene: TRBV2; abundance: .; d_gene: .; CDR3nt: TGTGCCAGCAGTGAAGCGGGGCGATTAGCTAACTATGGCTACACCTTC; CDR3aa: CASSEAGRLANYGYTF
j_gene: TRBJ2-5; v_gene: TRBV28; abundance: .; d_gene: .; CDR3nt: TGTGCCTCGGGGCGAGGGACCCAGTACTTC; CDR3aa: CASGRGTQYF
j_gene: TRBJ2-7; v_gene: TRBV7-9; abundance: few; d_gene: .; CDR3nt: TGTGCCAGCAGCCCCTACGAGAGGGTAGTCTCCTACGAGCAGTACTTC; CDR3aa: CASSPYERVVSYEQYF
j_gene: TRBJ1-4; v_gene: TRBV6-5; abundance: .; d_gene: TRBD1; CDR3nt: TGTGCCAGCAGTTACCTCGGGACAGGGGATGAAAAACTGTTTTTT; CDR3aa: CASSYLGTGDEKLFF
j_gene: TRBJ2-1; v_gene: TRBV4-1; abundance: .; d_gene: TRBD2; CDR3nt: TGCGCCAGCAGCCAAGAAGCTAGCGGGAGAGTGGATGAGCAGTTCTTC; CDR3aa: CASSQEASGRVDEQFF
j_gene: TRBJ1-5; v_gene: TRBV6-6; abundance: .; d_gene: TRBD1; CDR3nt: TGTGCCAGCAGTCGACTCTCAGGGGGTCGAAATCAGCCCCAGCATTTT; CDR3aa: CASSRLSGGRNQPQHF
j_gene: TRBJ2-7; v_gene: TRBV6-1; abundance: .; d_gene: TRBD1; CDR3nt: TGTGCCAGCAGTGACAGGGGGCACGCCTACGAGCAGTACTTC; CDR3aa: CASSDRGHAYEQYF